Below are 6 T cell receptor beta chains sequenced from a single sample in a study of blood T cell repertoires in COVID-19. Sequencing was performed with immunoSEQ multiplex PCR; in TCRdb, only in-frame clones are kept and a portion is missing. The sample shows some 150,000 clones, 70% to 85% of them seen only once. The specimen sequenced was PBMCs or T cells enriched from blood (not recorded which). The source is a man aged 50 or older who had recovered from COVID-19.

The rearrangement uses TRBV18 and TRBJ1-6, with D hard to call. The CDR3 sequence is 18 residues long. Germline-derived CDR1 and CDR2 are KGHSH and LQKENI. Between the trimmed V and J ends, which lost 3 bases and 8 bases, there was a span of 23 bases. DNA for the CDR3: TGTGCCAGCTCACCTAAATCTAACAGTTTTTTTCCGGATTCACCCCTCCACTTT. Translation: CASSPKSNSFFPDSPLHF. Supplemented by reference TRBV18 and TRBJ1-6, the full variable domain reads NAGVMQNPRHLVRRRGQEARLRCSPMKGHSHVYWYRQLPEEGLKFMVYLQKENIIDESGMPKERFSAEFPKEGPSILRIQQVVRGDSAAYFCASSPKSNSFFPDSPLHFGNGTRLTVT.

The V and J genes are TRBV3-1 (or the pseudogene TRBV3-2) and TRBJ2-2; 12 bases match TRBD1. The ends lost 6 bases at V and 4 bases at J; junction bases unmatched: 3. The V gene's germline CDR1 is LGHDT and CDR2 YNNKEL (reference sequence). The CDR3 consists of 15 residues. The CDR3 loop reads CASRWGQGATGELFF. Written as DNA, the CDR3 is TGTGCCAGCAGGTGGGGACAGGGGGCCACCGGGGAGCTGTTTTTT.

The genes are TRBV25-1 and TRBJ2-7; D is perhaps TRBD2 (7 bases). Germline V gene lookup returns CDR1 MGHDK and CDR2 SYGVNS. The CDR3 totals 15 residues. V was trimmed by 6 bases and J by 3 bases, leaving 18 bases between them. CDR3 bases: TGTGCCAGCAGGCCGACGGCGGGGGCCTTCTACGAGCAGTACTTC. As protein: CASRPTAGAFYEQYF.

This chain uses TRBV27 with TRBJ1-6, with 7 bases aligning to TRBD1. The CDR3 runs 15 residues. V gave up 3 bases and J gave up 8 bases; unmatched junction bases: 7. Germline assignment: CDR1 MNHEY and CDR2 SMNVEV (reference sequence). In nucleotides, the CDR3 is TGTGCCAGCAGTTTCCAGACAGGGCCCTATTCACCCCTCCACTTT. Amino acid sequence: CASSFQTGPYSPLHF.

The chain links TRBV4-1 to TRBJ1-5; D gene uncertain. The CDR3 loop spans 17 amino acids. V was trimmed by 4 bases and J by 5 bases, leaving 21 bases between them. Germline CDR1 reads MGHRA; CDR2 reads YSYEKL. CDR3 DNA: TGCGCCAGCAGCCTAAGTCGGGGAGGGCCAGTGGATCAGCCCCAGCATTTT. The encoded protein is CASSLSRGGPVDQPQHF.

The V gene is TRBV3-1 (or the pseudogene TRBV3-2), the J gene TRBJ2-3; a weak D match, TRBD1 (6 bases). The CDR3 runs to 16 residues. Trimming left V 3 bases short and J 2 bases short, with 15 bases between. The germline gives CDR1 LGHDT, CDR2 YNNKEL (reference sequence). The CDR3 bases are TGTGCCAGCAGCCATTCCAGGGGCATCACCACAGATACGCAGTATTTT. Translated: CASSHSRGITTDTQYF.